Given below is one TCR beta chain in context. The sample belongs to a study of blood T cell repertoires in COVID-19. This table comes from immunoSEQ multiplex PCR, and its TCRdb copy is limited to in-frame clones, with some not included. This table holds 150,000 to 200,000 clones, 85% found once. The CDR3 totals 14 residues. The germline V and J ends were trimmed by 3 bases and 5 bases, with 13 bases remaining between them. CDR1 and CDR2 from the germline V gene are MDHEN and SYDVKM. The sequence was collected from a human donor with acute or convalescent COVID-19. The donor label of this sample is uncertain. Sample: peripheral blood. The chain is built from TRBV28 and TRBJ1-2, with D unresolved. CDR3 residues: CASSLLLQNYGYTF. CDR3 nucleotide sequence: TGTGCCAGCAGTTTGCTGCTACAGAATTATGGCTACACCTTC.